The subject of this entry is one T cell receptor beta chain. Antigen specificity is unknown. J lost 1 base, V lost 7 bases, and 6 bases had no gene match. The length of the CDR3 is 14 residues. Per the germline V gene, CDR1 is MNHNY and CDR2 is SVGAGI (reference sequence). The time point: blood from clinic visit 5 months post-surgery; TSC patient then seizure free. The sequenced cases were selected for having the highest brain T cell transcript signatures. Before surgery, patients took at least one anti-epileptic drug. The data were produced by immunoSEQ multiplex PCR, yet TCRdb's version contains in-frame clones alone and is incomplete. Among 340,000 or so clones listed, nearly 95% were seen once. This record belongs to a study of brain T cells in children with intractable seizures. Study conclusions and caveats: HCMV serostatus was not known, and viral specificity came from CDR3 similarity only. Clones missing pre-surgery may reflect undersampling of that blood sample.

This specimen was peripheral blood, taken less than 6 months after surgery. V and J are TRBV6-6 and TRBJ1-1, with 7 bases fitting TRBD1. The TCR sequence derives from a boy under two years old with tuberous sclerosis and intractable seizures. The CDR3: CASKKGARNTEAFF. DNA of the CDR3: TGTGCCAGCAAAAAGGGGGCCAGGAACACTGAAGCTTTCTTT.